This T cell receptor beta chain was recovered during a study of blood T cell repertoires in COVID-19. Method: immunoSEQ multiplex PCR; TCRdb's copy keeps in-frame clones and lacks some. This sample has approximately 300,000 clones, with 85% to 90% found just once. CDR3 length: 18 residues. V gave up 4 bases and J gave up 0 bases, with 19 bases separating them. Germline V gene sequence: CDR1 SGHRS, CDR2 YFSETQ. The source material was PBMCs or T cells enriched from blood (not recorded which). The TCR sequence derives from a woman aged 30 to 39 who had recovered from COVID-19. V and J are TRBV5-1 and TRBJ2-2; D perhaps matches TRBD2 (6 bases). CDR3 DNA: TGCGCCAGCAGCCAGCCACAATTGGGAGGATCGAACACCGGGGAGCTGTTTTTT. Its protein is CASSQPQLGGSNTGELFF.